Included here is one T cell receptor (beta chain) sequence, with context. CDR3 size: 14 residues. The V segment lost 1 base and the J segment 8 bases; nucleotides outside the gene matches: 5. Germline V gene lookup returns CDR1 SGHRS and CDR2 YFSETQ. The method was immunoSEQ multiplex PCR; TCRdb's version includes in-frame clones alone and lacks a portion of them. The table shows 71,000 or so clones, with roughly 83% occurring only once. The data derive from a study of blood T cell repertoires in COVID-19. The specimen sequenced was peripheral blood. This clonotype originated in a man aged 65 to 85 with acute or convalescent COVID-19. The V gene is TRBV5-1, the J gene TRBJ2-1; 8 bases line up with TRBD1. The CDR3 spells CASSLTGGRDEQFF. The CDR3 DNA follows: TGCGCCAGCAGCTTGACAGGGGGTAGGGATGAGCAGTTCTTC.